This passage covers 6 T cell receptor beta chains from one sample sequenced in a study of metastatic and nonmetastatic thyroid tumors. All patients were treatment-naive before thyroid surgery. TCRdb re-called the PCR reads with MiXCR. The sample has 53,000 or so clones, 20% seen once. Specimen: blood. The receptor source for this set is a female donor with papillary thyroid cancer or a benign thyroid nodule (not recorded which). Some clones in this sample may be carry-over from other donors' samples.

Comments on this clone: The junction differs from germline at one of its ends, possibly a read error. CDR3 sequence reads: CASSPQVNRGYEHYF. CDR3 coding DNA: TGTGCCAGCAGCCCCCAGGTGAACAGGGGTTACGAGCATTACTTC. The chain carries TRBV7-2 and TRBJ2-7, with 7 bases that match TRBD1. Germline V gene data show CDR1 as SGHTA and CDR2 as FQGNSA. The CDR3 loop spans 15 amino acids.

This clone was found many times. The chain combines TRBV2 with TRBJ2-1; 7 nucleotides align to TRBD2. The junction had 3 bases not matched to a gene; V was cut back by 0 bases and J by 7 bases. The CDR3 has 14 residues. The V gene's germline CDR1 is SNHLY and CDR2 FYNNEI. The CDR3 nucleotides read TGTGCCAGCAGTGAAGCGGGGGGGGGGAATGAGCAGTTCTTC. This codes for CASSEAGGGNEQFF.

This clone was detected many times. As DNA, the CDR3 is TGTGCCACCAGTGGTGACAGGGGGCTTACAGATACGCAGTATTTT. The encoded protein is CATSGDRGLTDTQYF. This chain joins TRBV24-1 and TRBJ2-3, with 10 bases lining up with TRBD1. The ends lost 5 bases at V and 3 bases at J; junction bases unmatched: 4. The CDR3 sequence is 15 residues long. Germline lookup yields CDR1 KGHDR and CDR2 SFDVKD.

The chain uses TRBV27 and TRBJ2-2; the D is unclear. Trimming took 3 bases from V and 7 from J, leaving 12 bases between them. The CDR3 covers 14 residues. The germline gives CDR1 MNHEY, CDR2 SMNVEV (reference sequence). The CDR3 DNA follows: TGTGCCAGCAGTTTGTATGGTGTGGGCGGGGAGCTGTTTTTT. Translation: CASSLYGVGGELFF.

This clone was detected many times. The genes are TRBV7-6 and TRBJ2-7, with 8 positions matching TRBD2. V lost 1 base, J lost 2 bases, and 1 base stayed unmatched. This CDR3 contains 14 residues. In germline, CDR1 is SGHVS, CDR2 FNYEAQ. As DNA, the CDR3 is TGTGCCAGCAGCTTAGTAGCGGGGACCTACGAGCAGTACTTC. Translated, it gives CASSLVAGTYEQYF.

This chain uses TRBV15 with TRBJ1-5; D uncertain. V was trimmed by 0 bases and J by 12 bases, leaving 12 bases between them. There are 13 residues in the CDR3. Germline V gene lookup returns CDR1 LNHNV and CDR2 YYDKDF (reference sequence). The CDR3 sequence is CATSRDTREHQHF. The DNA for the CDR3 is TGTGCCACCAGCAGAGATACGAGGGAGCACCAGCATTTT.